The 24 T cell receptor beta chains below were found in one sample sequenced in a study of identical twins. TCRdb re-called the 5' RACE reads through MiXCR, storing one row per CDR3 protein. The sample lists approximately 620,000 distinct CDR3 sequences; 8% to 9% were seen once. The data were also submitted as part of a second study, on yellow fever vaccine responses in identical twins.

The sequenced sample consisted of PBMCs. These receptors all stem from a woman younger than 30 in good health.

V is TRBV9 and J is TRBJ2-3; D is unclear. The CDR3 runs 14 residues. Trimming removed 0 bases from V and 3 bases from J, with 8 bases in between. Germline V lookup: CDR1 SGDLS, CDR2 YYNGEE. CDR3: CASSVAVPTDTQYF. In DNA, the CDR3 is TGTGCCAGCAGCGTAGCCGTCCCAACAGATACGCAGTATTTT.

This clonotype showed up just a few times. This chain uses TRBV20-1 with TRBJ2-7, with TRBD2 matching 11 bases. The V and J ends lost 3 bases and 4 bases, in that order; junction bases with no gene match: 8. The CDR3 has 15 amino acids. The germline V gene encodes CDR1 DFQATT and CDR2 SNEGSKA (reference sequence). CDR3 in DNA: TGCAGTGCTAGGGAAGGGACTAGCGGCCCATACGAGCAGTACTTC. It is translated as CSAREGTSGPYEQYF.

This clonotype appeared a few times. This chain joins TRBV11-2 and TRBJ2-5, with 9 bases that match TRBD1. V was clipped by 1 base and J by 4 bases; unmatched bases: 10. The CDR3 covers 17 residues. The germline V gene encodes CDR1 SGHAT and CDR2 FQNNGV. The CDR3: CASSLGDRDPNRETQYF. The CDR3 nucleotides are TGTGCCAGCAGCTTAGGGGACAGGGATCCTAACCGAGAGACCCAGTACTTC.

This clonotype was recorded a few times. J is TRBJ1-5 and V is TRBV6-2 or TRBV6-3; 7 bases agree with TRBD1. In germline, CDR1 is MNHEY, CDR2 SVGEGT. This CDR3 region has 14 residues. Losses at the gene ends were 3 bases for V and 6 bases for J; bases not matched to a gene: 5. The DNA for the CDR3 is TGTGCCAGCAGTTATCGGGACAGCCTTCAGCCCCAGCATTTT. The encoded protein is CASSYRDSLQPQHF.

This clonotype appeared many times. The rearrangement uses TRBV7-2 and TRBJ2-4, with D unclear. The CDR3 length is 16 residues. Looked up from germline, CDR1 is SGHTA and CDR2 is FQGNSA. Between the trimmed V and J ends, which lost 5 bases and 1 base, there was a span of 15 bases. This chain's CDR3 is CASSLFIGQAKNIQYF. The CDR3 DNA reads TGTGCCAGCAGCCTCTTTATCGGGCAGGCCAAAAACATTCAGTACTTC.

This clonotype has just a few counts. J is TRBJ2-1 and V is TRBV12-3 or TRBV12-4; the D is unclear. The CDR3 contains 13 residues. V lost 0 bases and J lost 9, with 9 bases in between. DNA for the CDR3: TGTGCCAGCAGTTTAGCGCTGGGTCTTGAGCAGTTCTTC. This encodes CASSLALGLEQFF.

In DNA form, the CDR3 reads TGTGCCAGCACCTACGGGACAGGGGGATCCTACGAGCAGTACTTC. Translation: CASTYGTGGSYEQYF. This rearrangement joins TRBV6-1 to TRBJ2-7; the match to TRBD1 covers 11 bases. This CDR3 is built from 15 residues. V shed 7 bases and J 1 base; nucleotides not matched to a gene: 6. The germline gives CDR1 MNHNS, CDR2 SASEGT.

This clonotype was detected only a few times. This chain connects TRBV20-1 to TRBJ1-1; 12 nucleotides align to TRBD1. V lost 2 bases, J lost 10 bases, and 8 bases stayed unmatched. CDR1 is DFQATT, CDR2 SNEGSKA, per germline (reference sequence). The CDR3 spans 14 residues. DNA of the CDR3: TGCAGTGCTAGATCCGGGACAGGGGGCATGGGAGCTTTCTTT. Amino acids: CSARSGTGGMGAFF.

Many counts were recorded for this clonotype. The chain uses TRBV7-2 and TRBJ2-5; unclear D gene. Germline V lookup: CDR1 SGHTA, CDR2 FQGNSA. This CDR3 is built from 13 residues. Trimming took 5 bases from V and 5 from J, leaving 12 bases between them. CDR3 sequence (DNA): TGTGCCAGCAGCGACACCTTCAGGGAGACCCAGTACTTC. This gives the protein CASSDTFRETQYF.

This chain joins TRBV20-1 and TRBJ1-6; D not certain. Germline V gene data show CDR1 as DFQATT and CDR2 as SNEGSKA (reference sequence). This CDR3 region has 15 residues. The ends were cut back, 2 bases at V and 7 bases at J, with 15 bases in the middle. The CDR3, as DNA: TGCAGTGCTAGATACCGTATAACAGAGAATTCACCCCTCCACTTT. Its translation is CSARYRITENSPLHF.

The chain employs TRBV10-3 and TRBJ1-6, with 8 bases that match TRBD1. CDR1 and CDR2 (germline): ENHRY, SYGVKD. This CDR3 comprises 17 residues. V was pared by 6 bases and J by 7 bases, with 14 bases of the junction left unmatched. CDR3 sequence (DNA): TGTGCCATCAGCCCCCTGGACAGGGACCTGACCAATTCACCCCTCCACTTT. Translated: CAISPLDRDLTNSPLHF.

This clonotype was detected only a few times. The chain recombines TRBV7-9 with TRBJ2-3, with no clear D. CDR3 length: 12 amino acids. Trimming shortened V by 5 bases and J by 6 bases, and 9 bases separated the two germline ends. CDR1 SEHNR and CDR2 FQNEAQ come from the germline V gene (reference sequence). The CDR3 DNA reads as TGTGCCAGCAGCCCCAACCGGGATACGCAGTATTTT. Protein: CASSPNRDTQYF.

This clonotype was observed a handful of times. The V call is TRBV6-6, the J call TRBJ1-5; unclear D gene. V lost 8 bases, J lost 11 bases, and 19 bases lay in between. This CDR3 comprises 13 residues. Germline CDR1 MNHNY, CDR2 SVGAGI (reference sequence). The CDR3 here is CASGLTVVGTQHF. Written as DNA, the CDR3 is TGTGCCAGCGGATTGACCGTGGTTGGGACCCAGCATTTT.

The chain recombines TRBV5-1 with TRBJ1-4; D is undetermined. CDR3 length: 17 residues. Germline V CDR1 and CDR2: SGHRS, YFSETQ. V gave up 0 bases and J gave up 4 bases, with 16 bases separating them. The CDR3 nucleotides read TGCGCCAGCAGCTTGGCCCTAACCGGGCGGTATAATGAAAAACTGTTTTTT. Its protein product is CASSLALTGRYNEKLFF.

This chain uses TRBV6-1 with TRBJ2-7; 7 bases match TRBD1. The CDR3 has 15 amino acids. Losses at the gene ends were 3 bases for V and 2 bases for J; bases not matched to a gene: 7. The germline V gene has CDR1 MNHNS and CDR2 SASEGT. The CDR3 DNA sequence: TGTGCCAGCAGTGACCGGGACAGAGCCACCTACGAGCAGTACTTC. This sequence encodes CASSDRDRATYEQYF.

This clonotype was seen only a few times. This chain connects TRBV7-9 to TRBJ1-1; TRBD1 might be the D (5 bases). There are 14 residues in the CDR3. Trimming pared 1 base from V and 4 bases from J, leaving 10 bases between. Germline loops: CDR1 SEHNR, CDR2 FQNEAQ (reference sequence). The CDR3: CASSLEVGATEAFF. The CDR3 region has the DNA TGTGCCAGCAGCTTAGAGGTCGGGGCCACTGAAGCTTTCTTT.

This clonotype has a count of ten or more. V usage is TRBV5-1 and J usage is TRBJ2-1, with D possibly being TRBD2 (5 bases). V was shortened by 4 bases and J by 13 bases, with 27 bases between the two germline ends. Germline V gives CDR1 SGHRS, CDR2 YFSETQ. This CDR3 is 16 amino acids long. CDR3 DNA: TGCGCCAGCAGCCCCCAACCGGCTAGTGCGGGCCCCCCTCAGTTCTTC. Protein product: CASSPQPASAGPPQFF.

This clonotype was counted a few times. V and J are TRBV19 and TRBJ2-7, with 15 bases matching TRBD2. CDR1 is LNHDA, CDR2 SQIVND, per germline (reference sequence). The CDR3 is 15 amino acids. V was clipped by 7 bases and J by 7 bases; unmatched bases: 8. Written as DNA, the CDR3 is TGTGCCAGTAAAGGACTAGCGGGAGGGCCGGGAGAGCAGTACTTC. It specifies CASKGLAGGPGEQYF.

This clonotype was seen at least ten times. This chain links TRBV10-1 with TRBJ2-7, with a tentative D call TRBD1 (5 bases). CDR1 is WNHNN and CDR2 is SYGVQD in the germline V gene (reference sequence). CDR3 length: 12 residues. V lost 6 bases and J 0 bases, leaving 6 bases between the germline ends. In DNA form, the CDR3 reads TGCGCCAGCAGGGACAACTCCTACGAGCAGTACTTC. Protein sequence: CASRDNSYEQYF.

This clonotype was picked up many times. The chain recombines TRBV7-9 with TRBJ2-2; 9 bases agree with TRBD1. Losses at the gene ends were 5 bases for V and 16 bases for J; bases not matched to a gene: 11. Germline lookup yields CDR1 SEHNR and CDR2 FQNEAQ (reference sequence). The CDR3 sequence is 13 residues long. The DNA for the CDR3 is TGTGCCAGCAGCCACAACGGACAGGGGAGTACGTTTTTT. Protein product: CASSHNGQGSTFF. Variable domain in full (rest from reference TRBV7-9 and TRBJ2-2): DTGVSQNPRHKITKRGQNVTFRCDPISEHNRLYWYRQTLGQGPEFLTYFQNEAQLEKSRLLSDRFSAERPKGSFSTLEIQRTEQGDSAMYLCASSHNGQGSTFFGEGSRLTVL.

This clonotype was seen a few times. CDR3 nucleotide sequence: TGCGCCAGCAGCCAAGCCCACCAGGGGGCCCAAGAGACCCAGTACTTC. It encodes CASSQAHQGAQETQYF. The genes are TRBV4-3 and TRBJ2-5; TRBD1 aligns across 8 bases. V shed 1 base, J shed 1 base, and the junction held 5 bases outside the gene matches. Germline V lookup: CDR1 LGHNA, CDR2 YSLEER. The CDR3 is 16 residues long.

There are many counts of this clonotype. The chain couples TRBV29-1 to TRBJ2-5; no clear D gene. CDR1 is SQVTM, CDR2 ANQGSEA, per germline. The V and J ends lost 0 bases and 4 bases respectively, with 12 bases between them. The CDR3 has 14 amino acids. CDR3 region: CSVEDSRFGETQYF. As DNA, the CDR3 is TGCAGCGTTGAAGATAGTCGGTTTGGAGAGACCCAGTACTTC.

This clonotype was found once. The rearrangement links TRBV6-4 to TRBJ2-2; no clear D. The CDR3 consists of 14 residues. Trimming took off 0 bases at V and 7 bases at J, with 9 bases between the two ends. Germline CDR1 is MRHNA and CDR2 is SNTAGT. The CDR3 nucleotides read TGTGCCAGCAGTGACTCAGTAGGCGGCGGGGAGCTGTTTTTT. As protein: CASSDSVGGGELFF.

This clonotype was seen at least ten times. The V call is TRBV10-3, the J call TRBJ2-1; D might be TRBD1 (6 bases). Germline V gene data show CDR1 as ENHRY and CDR2 as SYGVKD. Trimming took off 6 bases at V and 8 bases at J, with 14 bases between the two ends. This CDR3 region has 13 residues. The chain's CDR3 is CAIRGQVFDEQFF. The CDR3 DNA is TGTGCCATCAGGGGACAAGTTTTCGATGAGCAGTTCTTC.